Reported below is one T cell receptor (beta chain). The method was immunoSEQ multiplex PCR; TCRdb's version includes in-frame clones alone and lacks a portion of them. The data contain approximately 49,000 clones, 92% of them singletons. This sample was taken from a study of T cell changes during pregnancy in multiple sclerosis. Trimming pared 6 bases from V and 12 bases from J, leaving 18 bases between. Germline assignment: CDR1 SGHVS and CDR2 FQNEAQ. This CDR3 comprises 13 residues. The sample consisted of CD4+ T cells from peripheral blood mononuclear cells, taken in the second trimester of pregnancy. This sequence originates from a female donor in good health, enrolled as a control in a pregnancy study. This chain links TRBV7-8 with TRBJ2-1; D perhaps matches TRBD2 (5 bases). CDR3 sequence reads: CASRNRGLSVQFF. The CDR3 coding sequence is TGTGCCAGCAGGAATCGAGGGTTGTCGGTGCAGTTCTTC.